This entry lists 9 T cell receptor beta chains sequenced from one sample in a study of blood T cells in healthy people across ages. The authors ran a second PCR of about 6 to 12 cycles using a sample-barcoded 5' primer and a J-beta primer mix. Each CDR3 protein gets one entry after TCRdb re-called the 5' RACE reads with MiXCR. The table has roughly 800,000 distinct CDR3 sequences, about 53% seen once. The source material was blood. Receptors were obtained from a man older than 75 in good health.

The CDR3 spells CASSYGDSSYEQYF. Written as DNA, the CDR3 is TGTGCCAGCAGCTACGGGGACAGCTCCTACGAGCAGTACTTC. This chain connects TRBV7-9 to TRBJ2-7; the match to TRBD1 covers 7 bases. The CDR3 consists of 14 residues. The J segment lost 0 bases and the V segment lost 4 bases, leaving 3 bases of the junction unmatched. From germline, CDR1 is SEHNR and CDR2 FQNEAQ (reference sequence).

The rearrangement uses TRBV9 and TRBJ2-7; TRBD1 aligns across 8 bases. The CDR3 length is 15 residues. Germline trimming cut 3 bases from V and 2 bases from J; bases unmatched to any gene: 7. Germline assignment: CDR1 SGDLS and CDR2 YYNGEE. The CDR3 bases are TGTGCCAGCAGCGCAGGGGGCCATGACACCTACGAGCAGTACTTC. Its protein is CASSAGGHDTYEQYF.

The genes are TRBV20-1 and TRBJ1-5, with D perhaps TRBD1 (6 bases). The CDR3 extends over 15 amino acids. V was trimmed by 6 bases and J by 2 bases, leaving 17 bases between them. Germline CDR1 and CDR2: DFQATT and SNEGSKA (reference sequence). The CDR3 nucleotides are TGCAGTGCGGCGACAGGAAATGGGGGCAATCAGCCCCAGCATTTT. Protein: CSAATGNGGNQPQHF.

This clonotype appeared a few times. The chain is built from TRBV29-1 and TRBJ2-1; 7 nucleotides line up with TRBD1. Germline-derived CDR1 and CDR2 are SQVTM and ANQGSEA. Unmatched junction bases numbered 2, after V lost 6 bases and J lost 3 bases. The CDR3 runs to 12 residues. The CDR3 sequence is CSVDRDYNEQFF. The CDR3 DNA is TGCAGCGTAGACAGGGACTACAATGAGCAGTTCTTC.

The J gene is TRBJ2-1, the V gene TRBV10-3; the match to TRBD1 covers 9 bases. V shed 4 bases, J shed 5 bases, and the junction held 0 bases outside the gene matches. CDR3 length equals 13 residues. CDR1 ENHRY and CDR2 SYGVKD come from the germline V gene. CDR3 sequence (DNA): TGTGCCATCAGTGGGACAGGGGACAATGAGCAGTTCTTC. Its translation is CAISGTGDNEQFF.

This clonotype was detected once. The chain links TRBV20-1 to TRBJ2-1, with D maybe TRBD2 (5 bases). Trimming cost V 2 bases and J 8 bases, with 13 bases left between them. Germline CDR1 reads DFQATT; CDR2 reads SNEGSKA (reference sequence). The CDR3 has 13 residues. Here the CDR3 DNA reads TGCAGTGCTAGACTAGCAGGCCTGGATGAGCAGTTCTTC. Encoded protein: CSARLAGLDEQFF.

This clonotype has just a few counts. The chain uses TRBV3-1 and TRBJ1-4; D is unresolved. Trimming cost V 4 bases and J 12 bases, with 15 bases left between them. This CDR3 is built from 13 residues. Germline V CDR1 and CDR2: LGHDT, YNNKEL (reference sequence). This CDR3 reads CASSRDSWRELFF. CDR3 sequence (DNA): TGTGCCAGCAGCCGAGACTCCTGGCGGGAACTGTTTTTT.

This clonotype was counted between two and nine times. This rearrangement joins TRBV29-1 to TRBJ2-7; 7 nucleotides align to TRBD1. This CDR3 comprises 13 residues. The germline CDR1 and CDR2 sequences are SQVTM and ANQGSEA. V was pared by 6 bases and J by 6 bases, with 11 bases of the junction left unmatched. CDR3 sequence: CSVRGQALGEQYF. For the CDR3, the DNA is TGCAGCGTGCGAGGACAGGCCTTGGGCGAGCAGTACTTC.

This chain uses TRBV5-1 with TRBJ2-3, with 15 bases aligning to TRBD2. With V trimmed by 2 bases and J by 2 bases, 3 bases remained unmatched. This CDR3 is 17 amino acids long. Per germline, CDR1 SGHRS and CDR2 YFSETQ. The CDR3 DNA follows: TGCGCCAGCAGCTTCGGACTAGCGGGAGGGCCCACAGATACGCAGTATTTT. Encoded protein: CASSFGLAGGPTDTQYF.